This T cell receptor beta chain was recorded in a study of cytomegalovirus exposure and HLA in healthy donors. This clone was observed once. The antigen is unknown. Germline CDR1 is GTSNPN and CDR2 is SVGIG (reference sequence). V was cut by 2 bases and J by 0 bases, with 11 bases left in between. CDR3 size: 14 residues. Researchers ran the PCR with 60 Vbeta and 13 Jbeta primers. Clones were read by immunoSEQ multiplex PCR, and TCRdb kept only the in-frame ones, dropping some. This table holds more than 65,000 clones, roughly 80% found once. Broader study findings: By a later analysis, the bulk of CMV-associated TCR beta chains appeared HLA-restricted. Most observed TCR sequences were rare, whereas some public TCRs were detected in many donors.

This rearrangement joins TRBV30 to TRBJ2-7; TRBD2 might be the D (5 bases). This receptor was identified in a woman in her 50s in good health and CMV-seropositive. The sample consisted of PBMCs. The CDR3 sequence is CAWSRVAPSYEQYF. DNA for the CDR3: TGTGCCTGGAGTCGGGTAGCGCCCTCCTACGAGCAGTACTTC.